This is a list of T cell receptor beta chains from one sample in a study of graft-versus-host responses after intestinal transplantation. These receptors are not linked to any known antigen. Only in-frame clones appear in the TCRdb table, and some are missing; sequencing was by immunoSEQ multiplex PCR. The sample has tens of thousands of clones, about 93% seen once. The sample in question was unstimulated CD8+ T cells sorted from spleen or lymph node cells, obtained before intestinal transplant. The receptor set was obtained from a human donor who received an intestinal transplant. The CDR3 runs from the conserved cysteine through the conserved F or W. The D gene is left open where the match is weak. Some rows have no size entry. The others give once, few or many, or a class for an expanded clone.

>TRBV7-6|-|-|TRBJ2-1
TGTGCCAGCAGCTTAACTGGGGGGAGCCTCAATGAGCAGTTCTTC
CASSLTGGSLNEQFF
>TRBV5-1|-|-|TRBJ2-7
TGCGCCAGCAGCTTGGGGCTGGGAGTGACCGAGCAGTACTTC
CASSLGLGVTEQYF
>TRBV11-2|TRBD1|once|TRBJ2-7
TGTGCCAGCAGCTTGGGGGGTACAGGGGGGAACGAGCAGTACTTC
CASSLGGTGGNEQYF
>TRBV11-1|TRBD2|-|TRBJ2-1
TGTGCCAGCAGCCGGTCTAGCGGGGGTTACAATGAGCAGTTCTTC
CASSRSSGGYNEQFF
>TRBV4-3|TRBD1|-|TRBJ1-1
TGCGCCAGCAGCTTTTCCACCTTAGTCGGGACAGGGGTAACTGAAGCTTTCTTT
CASSFSTLVGTGVTEAFF
>TRBV4-1|-|-|TRBJ1-5
TGCGCCAGCAGCCAAGATAGGGAGGCGGATCAGCCCCAGCATTTT
CASSQDREADQPQHF
>TRBV19|-|few|TRBJ1-3
TGTGCCAGTAGTATCCCCCAACAGGAGTCCTCTGGAAACACCATATATTTT
CASSIPQQESSGNTIYF
>TRBV30|-|-|TRBJ1-1
TGTGCCTGGAGTGTTCAAGGGCGGGTGAACACTGAAGCTTTCTTT
CAWSVQGRVNTEAFF
>TRBV7-9|-|-|TRBJ2-6
TGTGCCAGCAGCCCCCAGGGCGCTGGGGCCAACGTCCTGACTTTC
CASSPQGAGANVLTF
>TRBV6-5|-|-|TRBJ1-5
TGTGCCAGCAGTTACGGGGAGGGTAATCAGCCCCAGCATTTT
CASSYGEGNQPQHF
>TRBV7-8|TRBD2|-|TRBJ2-3
TGTGCCAGCAGCCCTGGACTAGCGCGGCCTTTAGATACGCAGTATTTT
CASSPGLARPLDTQYF
>TRBV29-1|TRBD1|-|TRBJ2-7
TGCAGCGTTGAGGGGGGACAGGAAAACTCCTACGAGCAGTACTTC
CSVEGGQENSYEQYF
>TRBV11-2|TRBD2|-|TRBJ2-7
TGTGCCAGCAGCTCAGCACAGCGGGGGCCATCCTACGAGCAGTACTTC
CASSSAQRGPSYEQYF
>TRBV9|TRBD2|-|TRBJ2-7
TGTGCCAGCAGCGTGGCGGGGGGGCCTTACGAGCAGTACTTC
CASSVAGGPYEQYF
>TRBV5-6|TRBD1|few|TRBJ1-1
TGTGCCAGCAGCTCCGGGACAGGGTCCACTGAAGCTTTCTTT
CASSSGTGSTEAFF
>TRBV4-3|-|-|TRBJ1-1
TGCGCCAGCAGCCAAGATCGCGCGGGCGTGAACACTGAAGCTTTCTTT
CASSQDRAGVNTEAFF
>TRBV29-1|TRBD1|-|TRBJ1-1
TGCAGCGTCTCCGGGACAGGGACGGACACTGAAGCTTTCTTT
CSVSGTGTDTEAFF
>TRBV2|-|-|TRBJ1-2
TGTGCCAGCAGACGCACAGGGTCTTATGGCTACACCTTC
CASRRTGSYGYTF
>TRBV9|-|once|TRBJ1-1
TGTGCCAGCAGCTCTCCCGTACAGGCGAACACTGAAGCTTTCTTT
CASSSPVQANTEAFF
>TRBV7-9|-|-|TRBJ1-4
TGTGCCAGCAGCTTAGGGGATACCCCGGGGGAAAAACTGTTTTTT
CASSLGDTPGEKLFF
>TRBV4-1|TRBD1|-|TRBJ1-2
TGCGCCAGCAGCCAAGGCTTCGTGACAGGGCCTAAAACCTTC
CASSQGFVTGPKTF
>TRBV6-5|-|-|TRBJ2-2
TGTGCCAGCAGTTACGCCCTCGGGGGAACCGGGGAGCTGTTTTTT
CASSYALGGTGELFF
>TRBV27|-|-|TRBJ2-3
TGTGCCAGCAAAGGAGCAGATACGCAGTATTTT
CASKGADTQYF
>TRBV11-3|-|-|TRBJ2-2
TGTGCCGTCGTCTCCAGCACCGGGGAGCTGTTTTTT
CAVVSSTGELFF
>TRBV5-1|-|-|TRBJ1-6
TGCGCCAGCAGCTTGGCCGGTAATTCACCCCTCCACTTT
CASSLAGNSPLHF
>TRBV2|TRBD1|-|TRBJ1-1
TGTGCCAGCAGAGCAGACAGGGGAGAGACTGAAGCTTTCTTT
CASRADRGETEAFF
>TRBV4-3|-|-|TRBJ1-5
TGCGCCAGCAGCCAAGATAGGATACAGGACAATCAGCCCCAGCATTTT
CASSQDRIQDNQPQHF
>TRBV2|TRBD1|-|TRBJ1-2
TGTGCCAGCAGTGACCCCCGTCCGACAGGGAAGAACTATGGCTACACCTTC
CASSDPRPTGKNYGYTF
>TRBV4-1|TRBD2|-|TRBJ2-3
TGCGCCAGCAGCCAAGATAACCTAGCGGGGGGGGTTGGCACAGATACGCAGTATTTT
CASSQDNLAGGVGTDTQYF
>TRBV27|-|-|TRBJ1-5
TGTGCCAGCAGACATGGGGCAGATGGACCCCAGCATTTT
CASRHGADGPQHF
>TRBV27|TRBD1|-|TRBJ1-1
TGTGCCAGCAGTTTTAGTCCACAGGGGGCCGAAGCTTTCTTT
CASSFSPQGAEAFF
>TRBV5-8|-|-|TRBJ2-2
TGTGCCAGCAGCTTATTGCCAGGCGGTAGCGCCGGGGAGCTGTTTTTT
CASSLLPGGSAGELFF
>TRBV6-6|-|-|TRBJ2-1
TGTGCCAGTACCTCTGAGGGGGGGCCAAACAATGAGCAGTTCTTC
CASTSEGGPNNEQFF
>TRBV6-5|-|-|TRBJ2-3
TGTGCCAGCACCGGCGGAGATACGCAGTATTTT
CASTGGDTQYF
>TRBV13|-|-|TRBJ1-1
TGTGCCAGCAGCCGGACAGAGAACACTGAAGCTTTCTTT
CASSRTENTEAFF
>TRBV27|-|once|TRBJ1-2
TGTGCCAGCAGTTTAACCTCCGCCCCTGGGAGCTATGGCTACACCTTC
CASSLTSAPGSYGYTF